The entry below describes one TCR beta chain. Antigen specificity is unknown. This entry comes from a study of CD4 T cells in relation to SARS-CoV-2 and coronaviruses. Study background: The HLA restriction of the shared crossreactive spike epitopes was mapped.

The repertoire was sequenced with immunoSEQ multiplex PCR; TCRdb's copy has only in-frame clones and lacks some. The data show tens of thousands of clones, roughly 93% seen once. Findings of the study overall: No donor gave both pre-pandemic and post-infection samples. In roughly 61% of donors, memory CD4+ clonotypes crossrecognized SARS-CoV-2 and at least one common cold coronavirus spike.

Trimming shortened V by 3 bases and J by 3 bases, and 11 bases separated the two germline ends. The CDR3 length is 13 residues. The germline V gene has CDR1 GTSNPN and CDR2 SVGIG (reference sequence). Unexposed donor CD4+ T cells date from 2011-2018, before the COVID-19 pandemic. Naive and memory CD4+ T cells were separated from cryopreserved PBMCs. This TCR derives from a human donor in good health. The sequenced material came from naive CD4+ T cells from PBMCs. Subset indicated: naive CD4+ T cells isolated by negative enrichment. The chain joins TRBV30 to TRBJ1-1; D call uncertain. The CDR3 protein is CAWSQSWDTEAFF. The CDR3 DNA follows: TGTGCCTGGAGCCAAAGTTGGGACACTGAAGCTTTCTTT.